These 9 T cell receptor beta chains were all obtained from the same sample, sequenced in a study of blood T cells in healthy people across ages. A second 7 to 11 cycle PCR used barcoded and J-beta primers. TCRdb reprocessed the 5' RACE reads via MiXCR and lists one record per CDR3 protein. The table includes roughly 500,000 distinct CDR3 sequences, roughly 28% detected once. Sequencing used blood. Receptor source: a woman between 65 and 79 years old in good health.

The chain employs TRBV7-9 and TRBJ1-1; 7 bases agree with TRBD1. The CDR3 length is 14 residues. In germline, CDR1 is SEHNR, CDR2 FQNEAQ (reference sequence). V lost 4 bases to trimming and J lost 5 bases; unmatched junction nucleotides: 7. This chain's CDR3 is CASSSDRANTEAFF. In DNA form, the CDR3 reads TGTGCCAGCAGCTCCGACAGGGCGAATACTGAAGCTTTCTTT.

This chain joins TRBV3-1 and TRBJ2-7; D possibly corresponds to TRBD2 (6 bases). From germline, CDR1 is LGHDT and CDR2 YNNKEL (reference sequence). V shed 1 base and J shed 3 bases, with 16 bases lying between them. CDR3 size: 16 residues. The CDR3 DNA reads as TGTGCCAGCAGCCAAGGAAGATTCGTTAGCGGCTACGAGCAGTACTTC. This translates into CASSQGRFVSGYEQYF.

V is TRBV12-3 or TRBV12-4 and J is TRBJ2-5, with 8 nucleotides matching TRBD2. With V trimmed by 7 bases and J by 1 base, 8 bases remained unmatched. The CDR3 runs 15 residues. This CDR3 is CASNPRGGLQETQYF. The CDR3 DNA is TGTGCCAGCAACCCTCGGGGGGGCCTCCAAGAGACCCAGTACTTC.

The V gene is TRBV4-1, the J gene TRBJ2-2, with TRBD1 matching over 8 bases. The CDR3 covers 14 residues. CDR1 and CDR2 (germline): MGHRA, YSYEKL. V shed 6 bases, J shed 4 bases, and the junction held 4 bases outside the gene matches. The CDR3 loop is CASRLDRGTGELFF. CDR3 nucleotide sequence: TGCGCCAGCAGACTTGACAGGGGCACCGGGGAGCTGTTTTTT.

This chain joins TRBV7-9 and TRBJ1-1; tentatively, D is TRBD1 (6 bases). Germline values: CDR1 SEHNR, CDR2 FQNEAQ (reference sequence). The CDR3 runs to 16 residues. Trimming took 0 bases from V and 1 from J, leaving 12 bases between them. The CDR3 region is CASSLALGGGNTEAFF. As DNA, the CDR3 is TGTGCCAGCAGCTTAGCGCTGGGAGGGGGGAACACTGAAGCTTTCTTT.

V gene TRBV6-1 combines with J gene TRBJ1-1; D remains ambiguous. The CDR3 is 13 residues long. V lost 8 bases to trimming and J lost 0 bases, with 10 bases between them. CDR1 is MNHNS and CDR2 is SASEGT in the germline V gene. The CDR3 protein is CASQLSLNTEAFF. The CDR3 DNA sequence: TGTGCCAGCCAACTGAGCCTGAACACTGAAGCTTTCTTT.

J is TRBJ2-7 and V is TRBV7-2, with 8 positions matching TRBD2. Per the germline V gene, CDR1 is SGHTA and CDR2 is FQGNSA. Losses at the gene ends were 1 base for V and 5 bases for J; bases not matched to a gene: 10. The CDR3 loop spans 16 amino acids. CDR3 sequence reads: CASSLVSGGGYNEQYF. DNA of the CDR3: TGTGCCAGCAGCTTAGTATCTGGCGGGGGGTATAACGAGCAGTACTTC.

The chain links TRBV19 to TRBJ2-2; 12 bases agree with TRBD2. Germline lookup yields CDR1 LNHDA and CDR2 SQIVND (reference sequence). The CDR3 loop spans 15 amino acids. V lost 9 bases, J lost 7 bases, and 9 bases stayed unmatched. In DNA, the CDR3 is TGTGCCAGCTCGCCTAGCGGGGGGGCGCACGGGGAGCTGTTTTTT. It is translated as CASSPSGGAHGELFF.

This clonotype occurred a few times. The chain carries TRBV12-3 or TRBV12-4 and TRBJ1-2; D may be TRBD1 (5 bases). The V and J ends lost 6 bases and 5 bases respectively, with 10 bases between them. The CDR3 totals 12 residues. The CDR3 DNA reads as TGTGCCAGCAGGCAGGGTTGGTATGGCTACACCTTC. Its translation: CASRQGWYGYTF.